These T cell receptor beta chains were read from a single sample in a study of shared clonotypes between healthy human individuals. Data came from immunoSEQ multiplex PCR; TCRdb stores just in-frame clones and leaves some out. The sample comprises about 1,500,000 clones, roughly 96% of which are singletons, and approximately 1.2% rests with the top ten. The sample taken for sequencing was naive CD4+ T cells sorted from blood. The receptors here all came from a man aged 25 to 40 in good health. Each CDR3 is given with its conserved first and last residue. A D gene is named only where the DNA matches it firmly.

j_call,d_call,v_call,cdr3_nt,cdr3_aa
TRBJ1-5,.,TRBV30,TGTGCCTGGAGTCGGATGGAGGATCAGCCCCAGCATTTT,CAWSRMEDQPQHF
TRBJ2-7,.,TRBV19,TGTGCCAGTAGTGCGAGGGGATACGAGCAGTACTTC,CASSARGYEQYF
TRBJ2-7,.,TRBV5-1,TGCGCCAGCAGCTTGACAGGATCTTCCCACGAGCAGTACTTC,CASSLTGSSHEQYF
TRBJ2-7,.,TRBV2,TGTGCCAGCAGTAGCGAAGCATACGAGCAGTACTTC,CASSSEAYEQYF
TRBJ1-2,.,TRBV7-9,TGTGCCAGCAGCAAGGACAGCGCCAACTATGGCTACACCTTC,CASSKDSANYGYTF
TRBJ2-3,TRBD2,TRBV10-2,TGCGCCAGTGCCTCGCTAGCGGAGGGATCGAGAGATACGCAGTATTTT,CASASLAEGSRDTQYF
TRBJ1-1,.,TRBV5-4,TGTGCCAGCAGCCAGGGACGCGCTGAAGCTTTCTTT,CASSQGRAEAFF
TRBJ1-5,.,TRBV19,TGTGCCAGTAGTATATCACAGGGATATAGCAATCAGCCCCAGCATTTT,CASSISQGYSNQPQHF
TRBJ2-1,TRBD2,TRBV2,TGTGCCAGCAGTCCCGGGACTAGCGGGAGTAGTGAGCAGTTCTTC,CASSPGTSGSSEQFF
TRBJ2-3,.,TRBV9,TGTGCCAGCAGCGCTGACAGTTTCACAGATACGCAGTATTTT,CASSADSFTDTQYF